These T cell receptor beta chains were read from a single sample in a study of PD-L1 blockade in urothelial cancer. TCRdb's table, derived via immunoSEQ multiplex PCR, lists solely in-frame clones and lacks some. The table shows about 88,000 clones, with 85% to 95% occurring only once. Here the sequenced sample was PBMCs, taken around atezolizumab (anti-PD-L1) treatment. All receptors derive from a man between 60 and 70 years old with urothelial cancer. CDR3s leave out the opening cysteine and the closing phenylalanine or tryptophan. The order of the fields is V gene, CDR3 protein.

>TRBV30
AWDDRGSTDTQY
>TRBV5-1
ATRTGPNNEQF
>TRBV7-2
ASSSGPYRVGYGYT
>TRBV7-2
ASNLLQYEQY
>TRBV19
ASSSPGLAGGPDTQY
>TRBV9
ASSVRPGQVFSGANVLT
>TRBV27
ASRPSGGTIETQY
>TRBV30
AWSVGQGLGQY
>TRBV4-3
ASSHTRSNTQY
>TRBV2
ASSDGLAGETQY
>TRBV4-3
ASSQGGRGSYGYT
>TRBV30
AWSVGGAKGTQY
>TRBV12-5
ASGTPPDYQVMDTQY
>TRBV4-1
ASSQAQGREETQY
>TRBV5-1
ASSLEGTRGGAYEQY
>TRBV5-4
ASSLSSVSVRGDEQY
>TRBV28
ASKQADTQY
>TRBV7-9
ASSFGGGGNTQY
>TRBV11-2
ASSFGQGNYEQY
>TRBV11-2
ASSFGLGGFTEAF
>TRBV5-1
ASSLNTGGHEQY
>TRBV28
ASSPSGASGAF
>TRBV7-2
ASSPDRNYNEQF
>TRBV5-1
ASSLADRGGPEAF
>TRBV9
ASSVGTSGSYSYNEQF
>TRBV5-1
ASSLEGASYNEQF
>TRBV19
ASSISDRGYEQY
>TRBV19
ASSKTLNNEQF
>TRBV27
ASRLASSYEQY
>TRBV27
ATWEGRGELF
>TRBV19
ASSTARSSGGTDTQY
>TRBV9
ASSVAHSTGTGELF
>TRBV7-2
ASSLALAGGLSYEQY
>TRBV18
ASPIGQGASYEQY
>TRBV9
ASTSGVGTDTQY
>TRBV5-6
ASSSDSYNEQF
>TRBV7-2
ASSTLGGEQF
>TRBV7-2
ASSRPRTGGKGLQNIQY
>TRBV27
ASSPDKWTEAF
>TRBV7-6
ASSLGAYNEQF
>TRBV5-5
ASSYDSSSEKLF
>TRBV19
ASSTPEQPQH
>TRBV6-6
ASSPGPDTQY
>TRBV6-5
ASSPHRTSNYGYT